This TCR beta chain emerged from a study of T cells in Graves' hyperthyroidism and ophthalmopathy. Notes on the study in general: Expanded thyroid clonotypes (above 0.001) were mostly also found in blood.

V dropped 2 bases and J dropped 4 bases, with 12 bases sitting between them. The V gene's germline CDR1 is KGHSH and CDR2 LQKENI. The CDR3 has 15 residues. Patients aged 18 to 65 had newly diagnosed hyperthyroidism that had lasted under 2 months. The sample holds many counts of this clonotype. Its specificity is not known. The source material, RNA transcripts, was used to amplify TCR beta CDR3 regions. Initially, a first-round RT-PCR of the TCR CDR3 employed the HTBI primer set. Each CDR3 protein is one row after TCRdb ran MiXCR on the multiplex PCR reads. The sample lists about 560,000 distinct CDR3 sequences, about a sixth occurring once.

Sequencing input: blood. This receptor was taken from a woman younger than 45 with Graves' hyperthyroidism. The chain joins TRBV18 to TRBJ1-3, with unresolved D. The CDR3 protein is CASSPSAVEGNTIYF. CDR3 DNA sequence: TGTGCCAGCTCACCAAGCGCAGTGGAGGGAAACACCATATATTTT.